What follows is one T cell receptor beta chain and its context. Its target is unknown. The entry originates in a study of blood T cells in healthy people across ages. The study, taken as a whole, reports: No one knew whether donors had CMV, which possibly confounded expanded clonotype changes. While age rose, TCR beta diversity per million T cells dropped in a roughly linear way.

Sample-barcoded 5' priming and a J-beta primer mix drove a second PCR of roughly 6 to 12 cycles. Every cDNA molecule bore a tag from a template-switch adaptor containing 12 random nucleotides. TCRdb redid the calling of the 5' RACE reads with MiXCR, one entry per CDR3 protein. The table has 1 million or so distinct CDR3 sequences, 40% to 55% seen once. Germline lookup yields CDR1 SNHLY and CDR2 FYNNEI. Trimming shortened V by 3 bases and J by 2 bases, and 4 bases separated the two germline ends. The CDR3 totals 13 residues. This rearrangement joins TRBV2 to TRBJ1-4; D not certain. This clonotype originated in a woman aged 60-70 years in good health. Sequences were obtained from blood. This chain's CDR3 is CASSDPTNEKLFF. The CDR3 DNA is TGTGCCAGCAGTGATCCGACTAATGAAAAACTGTTTTTT.